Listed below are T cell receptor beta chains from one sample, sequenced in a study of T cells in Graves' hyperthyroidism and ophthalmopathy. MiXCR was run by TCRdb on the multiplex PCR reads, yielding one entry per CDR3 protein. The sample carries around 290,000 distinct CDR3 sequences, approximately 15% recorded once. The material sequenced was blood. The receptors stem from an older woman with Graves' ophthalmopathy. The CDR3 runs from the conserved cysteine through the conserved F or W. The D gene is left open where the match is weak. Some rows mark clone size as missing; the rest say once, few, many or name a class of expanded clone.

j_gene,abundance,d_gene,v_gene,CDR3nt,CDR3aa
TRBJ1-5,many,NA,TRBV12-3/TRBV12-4,TGTGCCAGCAGTTTAGCCCTCGGGGAACAGCCCCAGCATTTT,CASSLALGEQPQHF
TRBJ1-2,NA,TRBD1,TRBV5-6,TGTGCCAGCAGCTTCACGGACAGGGAGTCGAATGGCTACACCTTC,CASSFTDRESNGYTF
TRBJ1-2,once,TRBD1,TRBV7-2,TGTGCCAGCAGCTCCTCCCCCGGGACAGGGGGCAGTGGTGGCTACACCTTC,CASSSSPGTGGSGGYTF
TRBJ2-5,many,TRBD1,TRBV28,TGTGCCAGCCAGACAGGGTTGAGGGAGACCCAGTACTTC,CASQTGLRETQYF
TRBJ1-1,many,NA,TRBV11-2,TGTGCCAGCAGCTTAGCCCATCAAGGGGCCGCTTTCTTT,CASSLAHQGAAFF
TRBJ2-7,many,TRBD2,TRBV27,TGTGCCAGCCGACTAGCGGGAAACGGCGAGCAGTACTTC,CASRLAGNGEQYF
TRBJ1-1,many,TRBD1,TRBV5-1,TGCGCCAGCAGCCTGACAGGGAGGGACACTGAAGCTTTCTTT,CASSLTGRDTEAFF
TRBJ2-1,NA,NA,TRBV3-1,TGTGCCAGCAGCTCCCCGTGGACATTCTACAATGAGCAGTTCTTC,CASSSPWTFYNEQFF
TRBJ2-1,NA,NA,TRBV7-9,TGTGCCAGCAGCCCCCCAAGACAGGCCCCGCAGTTCTTC,CASSPPRQAPQFF
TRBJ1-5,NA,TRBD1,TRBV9,TGTGCCAGCAGCGTAGCGGGACAGGACAATCAGCCCCAGCATTTT,CASSVAGQDNQPQHF
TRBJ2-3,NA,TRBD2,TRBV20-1,TGCAGTGCTAGAGATGGGACTAGCAATACGCAGTATTTT,CSARDGTSNTQYF
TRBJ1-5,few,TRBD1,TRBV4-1,TGCGCCAGCAGCCAAGTGGCCGCGCGAGGGGGCGGGCAGCCCCAGCATTTT,CASSQVAARGGGQPQHF
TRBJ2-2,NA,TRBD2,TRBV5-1,TGCGCCAGCAGCGTATCAACTAGCGGACGGAACACCGGGGAGCTGTTTTTT,CASSVSTSGRNTGELFF
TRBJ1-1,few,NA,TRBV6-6,TGTGCCAGCAGTTACTCGTCAGGTGCGAACACTGAAGCTTTCTTT,CASSYSSGANTEAFF
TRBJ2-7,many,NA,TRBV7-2,TGTGCCAGCAGCTTACCCCGAACCGGGACGGGCCTCTCCTACGAGCAGTACTTC,CASSLPRTGTGLSYEQYF
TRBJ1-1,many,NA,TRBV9,TGTGCCAGCAGCGTAGGAGCAGGCGGATTGAACACTGAAGCTTTCTTT,CASSVGAGGLNTEAFF
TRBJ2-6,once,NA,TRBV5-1,TGCGCCAGCAGCTTGGCTAGAGGTGGGCGAACTGGGGCCAACGTCCTGACTTTC,CASSLARGGRTGANVLTF
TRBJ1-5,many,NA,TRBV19,TGTGCCAGTATAATCTCCAGGGCTAGCAATCAGCCCCAGCATTTT,CASIISRASNQPQHF
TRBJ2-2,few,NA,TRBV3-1,TGTGCCAGCAGCCTACAGGGAAACGGGGAGCTGTTTTTT,CASSLQGNGELFF
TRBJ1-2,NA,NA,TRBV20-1,TGCAGTGGGGGGGGGGGCTATGGCTACACCTTC,CSGGGGYGYTF
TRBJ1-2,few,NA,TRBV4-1,TGCGCCAGCAGCCAAGACCCAGGGATGGGGTATGGCTACACCTTC,CASSQDPGMGYGYTF
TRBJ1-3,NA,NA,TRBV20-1,TGCAGTGCTGACCGCCGCTCTGGAAACACCATATATTTT,CSADRRSGNTIYF
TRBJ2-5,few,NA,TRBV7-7,TGTGCCAGCAGCTCGGACTACGGGGAGACCCAGTACTTC,CASSSDYGETQYF
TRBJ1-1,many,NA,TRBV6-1,TGTGCCAGCAGTGACCGCAGGGGCGGGAAGACTGAAGCTTTCTTT,CASSDRRGGKTEAFF
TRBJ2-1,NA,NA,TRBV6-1,TGTGCCAGCAATCCCCCGGGGATCAATGAGCAGTTCTTC,CASNPPGINEQFF
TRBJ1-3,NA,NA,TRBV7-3,TGTGCCAGCAGCCGAGGGGGTTCTGGAAACACCATATATTTT,CASSRGGSGNTIYF
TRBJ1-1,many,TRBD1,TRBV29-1,TGCAGCGTTAAAAGGGGGCAAGGCACTGAAGCTTTCTTT,CSVKRGQGTEAFF
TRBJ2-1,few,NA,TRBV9,TGTGCCAGCAGCGCTGATGCGGCGGTCAATGAGCAGTTCTTC,CASSADAAVNEQFF
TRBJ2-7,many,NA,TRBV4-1,TGCGCCAGCAGCCAAGGGTTAGCCTACGAGCAGTACTTC,CASSQGLAYEQYF
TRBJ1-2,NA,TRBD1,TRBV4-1,TGCGCCAGCAGCCAAGATCAAAGGACAGGTAACGGCTACACCTTC,CASSQDQRTGNGYTF
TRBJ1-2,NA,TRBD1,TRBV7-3,TGTGCCAGCAGCTTAACTGGGACAGCGAACTATGGCTACACCTTC,CASSLTGTANYGYTF
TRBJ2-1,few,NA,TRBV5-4,TGTGCCAGCAGCACACCCCGGGACTTCAACAATGAGCAGTTCTTC,CASSTPRDFNNEQFF
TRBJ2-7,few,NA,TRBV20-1,TGCAGTGCCGACCAGGTTACGAGCTCCTACGAGCAGTACTTC,CSADQVTSSYEQYF
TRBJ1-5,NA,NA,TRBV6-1,TGTGCCAGCAGTCGAATGACAGTTTATAGCAATCAGTCCCAGCATTTT,CASSRMTVYSNQSQHF
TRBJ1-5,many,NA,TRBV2,TGTGCCAGCAGTGAAGGGGGTATACGAAGACAGCCCCAGCATTTT,CASSEGGIRRQPQHF
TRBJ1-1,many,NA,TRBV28,TGTGCCAGCAGTTTCGCGGGGAGGTGGGGAAGGGAACTGAACACTGAAGCTTTCTTT,CASSFAGRWGRELNTEAFF
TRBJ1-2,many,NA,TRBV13,TGTGCCAGCAGCTTATTTGGCAGGGAGCGTGGCTACACCTTC,CASSLFGRERGYTF
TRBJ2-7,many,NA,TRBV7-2,TGTGCCAGCAGTCTAACATTGAGCTCCTACGAGCAGTACTTC,CASSLTLSSYEQYF
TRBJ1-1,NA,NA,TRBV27,TGTGCCAGCAGTTTATCGCCAGGGAGAAGGACTGAAGCTTTCTTT,CASSLSPGRRTEAFF
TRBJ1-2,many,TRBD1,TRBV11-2,TGTGCCAGCAGCCCGGGGGGGCAGGGGGAGGTGGAAGGCTACACCTTC,CASSPGGQGEVEGYTF
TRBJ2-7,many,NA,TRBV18,TGTGCCAGCTCACCAGTGGCAGCCTACGAGCAGTACTTC,CASSPVAAYEQYF
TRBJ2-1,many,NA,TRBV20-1,TGCAGTGCTAGGGGGGACTTAAACAATGAGCAGTTCTTC,CSARGDLNNEQFF
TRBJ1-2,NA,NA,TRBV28,TGTGCCAGCAGCCTCCCCGGGCCGAAAGACTATGGCTACACCTTC,CASSLPGPKDYGYTF
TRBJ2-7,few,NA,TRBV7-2,TGTGCCAGCAGCTTATCTTGGGACTCCTACGAGCAGCACTTC,CASSLSWDSYEQHF
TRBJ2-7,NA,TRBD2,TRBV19,TGTGCCAGTAGTATTGTAGCGGGAGTTGACGAGCAGTACTTC,CASSIVAGVDEQYF
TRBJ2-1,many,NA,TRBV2,TGTGCCAGCTCGGTTAGGTCGGGCAATGAGCAGTTCTTC,CASSVRSGNEQFF
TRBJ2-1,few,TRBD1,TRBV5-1,TGCGCCAGCAGCACCCGGACAGGGGGAGATGAGCAGTTCTTC,CASSTRTGGDEQFF
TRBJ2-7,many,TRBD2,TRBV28,TGTGCCAGCAGTTTACCCCTGGCTAGCGGGCTCTACGAGCAGTACTTC,CASSLPLASGLYEQYF
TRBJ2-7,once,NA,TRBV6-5,TGTGCCAGCAGTTACAGGGGGGACTACGAGCAGTACTTC,CASSYRGDYEQYF
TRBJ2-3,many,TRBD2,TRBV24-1,TGTGCCACCAGTGATTTGTCTAGCGGGGGCTCAGATACGCAGTATTTT,CATSDLSSGGSDTQYF
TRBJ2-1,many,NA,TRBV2,TGTGCCAGCAGACTCCGTCAGAGCTCCTACAATGAGCAGTTCTTC,CASRLRQSSYNEQFF
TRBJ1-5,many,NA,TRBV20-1,TGCAGTGCTGAGAAATATAACAATCAGCCCCAGCATTTT,CSAEKYNNQPQHF
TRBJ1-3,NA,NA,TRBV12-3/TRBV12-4,TGTGCCAGCCCACCGGGGCGAGGATCTGGAAACACCATATATTTT,CASPPGRGSGNTIYF
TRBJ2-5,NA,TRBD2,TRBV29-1,TGCAGCGTTTTAACTAGCGGTGGGGGGACCCAGTACTTC,CSVLTSGGGTQYF
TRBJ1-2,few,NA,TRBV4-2,TGTGCCAGCAGCCAGGATGACAGAGCGGCTAGGACCTTC,CASSQDDRAARTF
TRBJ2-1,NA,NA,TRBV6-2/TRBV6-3,TGTGCCAGCAGTTACTCGCTTAACAATGAGCAGTTCTTC,CASSYSLNNEQFF
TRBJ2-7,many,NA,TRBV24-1,TGTGCCACCAGTGTAGGGACAAACTACGAGCAGTACTTC,CATSVGTNYEQYF
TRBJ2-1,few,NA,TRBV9,TGTGCCAGCTCCCCAGAGCCCATATACAATGAGCAGTTCTTC,CASSPEPIYNEQFF
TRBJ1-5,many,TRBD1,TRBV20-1,TGCAGTGCTCGGTCCGGGACAGGGAGGAAGTATAGCAATCAGCCCCAGCATTTT,CSARSGTGRKYSNQPQHF